This T cell receptor (beta chain) came from a study of cytomegalovirus exposure and HLA in healthy donors. Findings and limits, study-wide: Follow-up analysis later connected one missense variant in DCLRE1C with trimming of TCR beta V- and J-genes. For most TCR sequences rarity was the rule, although some public TCRs occurred in many donors. The Asian-associated ancestry cluster reportedly had fewer N-insertions than the approximately 650-donor mean in a later analysis.

With regard to this clone: The antigen is unknown.

The PCR had 60 Vbeta and 13 Jbeta primers. Here immunoSEQ multiplex PCR was the method, and the copy in TCRdb shows in-frame clones only, minus some. The sample lists fewer than 120,000 clones; about four fifths were seen once. This CDR3 has 15 amino acids. CDR1 SGDLS and CDR2 YYNGEE come from the germline V gene. The junction had 6 bases not matched to a gene; V was cut back by 6 bases and J by 7 bases. This receptor was identified in a woman aged 55-75 years in good health and CMV-seropositive. This chain connects TRBV9 to TRBJ2-1; the match to TRBD2 covers 14 bases. Sequencing was performed on PBMCs. CDR3 nucleotides: TGTGCCAGCACCACCGGGACTAGCGGGAGTAATGAGCAGTTCTTC. It specifies CASTTGTSGSNEQFF.